The next 9 T cell receptor beta chains were all read from a single sample in a study of CD8 T cells in ankylosing spondylitis (dated by TCRdb to about 2017). Libraries were prepared through 5' RACE. The run used an Illumina HiSeq 2500. The public reads were run again by TCRdb, first through fastp at Q25 and then through MiXCR, and only productive beta chains were kept. CDR3 protein duplicates are merged, each entry listing the most common genes and DNA. The sample profile shows 150,000 to 200,000 distinct CDR3 sequences; 9.5% to 13% of them were found once. The ten top clones hold 25% to 30% of the sample. Sequenced: blood, either unsorted or a sorted T cell fraction (not recorded which). Receptor source: a male donor with ankylosing spondylitis or in good health (not recorded which).

The chain combines TRBV10-2 with TRBJ2-1, with D maybe TRBD2 (5 bases). The CDR3 consists of 14 residues. From germline, CDR1 is WSHSY and CDR2 SAAADI. V was trimmed by 4 bases and J by 5 bases, leaving 12 bases between them. CDR3 bases: TGCGCCAGCAGTGTAGCTGGAGCGGACAATGAGCAGTTCTTC. Protein product: CASSVAGADNEQFF.

This clonotype occurred many times. The J gene is TRBJ2-1, the V gene TRBV20-1; tentative D call: TRBD1 (7 bases). The CDR3 is 15 residues long. The germline gives CDR1 DFQATT, CDR2 SNEGSKA (reference sequence). V lost 6 bases and J 5 bases, leaving 20 bases between the germline ends. The DNA of the CDR3 is TGCAGTGCAACCCCGGAGGGGACAGCCAACAATGAGCAGTTCTTC. It yields the protein CSATPEGTANNEQFF.

This clonotype was seen a few times. The V call is TRBV18, the J call TRBJ2-6, with 9 bases fitting TRBD1. The CDR3 runs 17 residues. V dropped 4 bases and J dropped 0; count of bases not matched to a gene: 4. Germline V gene sequence: CDR1 KGHSH, CDR2 LQKENI. DNA for the CDR3: TGTGCCAGCTCACGGGGGACAGGGAGCTCTGGGGCCAACGTCCTGACTTTC. Translating it yields CASSRGTGSSGANVLTF.

This clonotype appeared many times. The chain links TRBV27 to TRBJ1-1; no firm D call. V was shortened by 5 bases and J by 8 bases, with 12 bases between the two germline ends. CDR1 and CDR2 (germline): MNHEY, SMNVEV (reference sequence). The CDR3 has 12 residues. The CDR3 sequence: CASSTRRGEAFF. The CDR3 bases are TGTGCCAGCAGTACGAGGAGAGGAGAAGCTTTCTTT.

This clonotype appeared many times. The gene calls are TRBV5-1 and TRBJ1-6; 7 bases line up with TRBD1. The V and J ends lost 0 bases and 8 bases, in that order; junction bases with no gene match: 2. The CDR3 extends over 14 amino acids. Germline CDR1 is SGHRS and CDR2 is YFSETQ. In DNA form, the CDR3 reads TGCGCCAGCAGCTTGGGACAGGGTGATTCACCCCTCCACTTT. Translation: CASSLGQGDSPLHF.

This clonotype was picked up many times. This chain connects TRBV12-3 or TRBV12-4 to TRBJ2-7; 8 bases are shared with TRBD1. V shed 3 bases and J 2 bases; nucleotides not matched to a gene: 6. The CDR3 sequence is 15 residues long. As DNA, the CDR3 is TGTGCCAGCAGTTTCGGGACAGGACTTACCTACGAGCAGTACTTC. It is translated as CASSFGTGLTYEQYF.

This clonotype was picked up many times. The chain couples TRBV5-1 to TRBJ2-7; maybe TRBD2 (5 bases). Germline V gives CDR1 SGHRS, CDR2 YFSETQ. The ends were cut back, 2 bases at V and 0 bases at J, with 15 bases in the middle. There are 16 residues in the CDR3. The CDR3: CASSLTGSYSSYEQYF. As DNA, the CDR3 is TGCGCCAGCAGCTTAACGGGGTCCTATAGCTCCTACGAGCAGTACTTC.

V gene TRBV5-1 combines with J gene TRBJ1-3; D may be TRBD1 (6 bases). Trimming took 4 bases from V and 0 from J, leaving 17 bases between them. Per germline, CDR1 SGHRS and CDR2 YFSETQ. This CDR3 is 17 amino acids long. In DNA, the CDR3 is TGCGCCAGCAGCCCCGGGACAAGGACCAGCTCTGGAAACACCATATATTTT. Translating gives CASSPGTRTSSGNTIYF.

This clonotype was seen at least ten times. This sequence joins TRBV20-1 and TRBJ1-5, with 9 bases lining up with TRBD1. The CDR3 is 16 residues long. V gave up 0 bases and J gave up 5 bases; unmatched junction bases: 8. CDR1 and CDR2 from the germline V gene are DFQATT and SNEGSKA (reference sequence). CDR3 nucleotides: TGCAGTGCTAGAGATTTCACAGGACAGGGGTATCAGCCCCAGCATTTT. Its protein is CSARDFTGQGYQPQHF.